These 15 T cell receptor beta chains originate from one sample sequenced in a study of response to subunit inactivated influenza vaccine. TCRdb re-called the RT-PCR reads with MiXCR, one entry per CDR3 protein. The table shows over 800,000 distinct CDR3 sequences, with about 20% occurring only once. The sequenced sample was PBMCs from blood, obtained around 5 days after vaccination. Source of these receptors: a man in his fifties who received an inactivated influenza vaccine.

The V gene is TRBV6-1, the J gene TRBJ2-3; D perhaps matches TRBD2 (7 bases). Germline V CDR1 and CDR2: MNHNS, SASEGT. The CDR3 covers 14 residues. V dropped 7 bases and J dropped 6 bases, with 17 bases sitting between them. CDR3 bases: TGTGCCAGCAAGGGGGGGGCTTTTATGGATACGCAGTATTTT. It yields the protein CASKGGAFMDTQYF.

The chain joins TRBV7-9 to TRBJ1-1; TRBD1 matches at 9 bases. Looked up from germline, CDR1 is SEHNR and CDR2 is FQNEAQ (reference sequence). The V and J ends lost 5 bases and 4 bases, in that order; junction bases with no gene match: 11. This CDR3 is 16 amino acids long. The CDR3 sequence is CASSSRGGQGPTEAFF. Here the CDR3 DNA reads TGTGCCAGCAGCAGTAGAGGGGGACAGGGCCCCACTGAAGCTTTCTTT.

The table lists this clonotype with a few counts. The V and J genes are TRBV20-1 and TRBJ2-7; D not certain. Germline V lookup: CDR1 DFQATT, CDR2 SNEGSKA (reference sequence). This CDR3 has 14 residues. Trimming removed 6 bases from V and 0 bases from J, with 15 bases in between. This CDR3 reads CSASPGPSSYEQYF. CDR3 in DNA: TGCAGTGCCTCCCCCGGACCAAGCTCCTACGAGCAGTACTTC.

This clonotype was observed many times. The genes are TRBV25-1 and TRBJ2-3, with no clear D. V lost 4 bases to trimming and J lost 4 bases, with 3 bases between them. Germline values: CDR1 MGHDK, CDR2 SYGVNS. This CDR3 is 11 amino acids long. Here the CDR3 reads CASSAPDTQYF. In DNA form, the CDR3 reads TGTGCCAGCAGTGCCCCAGATACGCAGTATTTT.

DNA of the CDR3: TGCAGCGTTGAAGGGACAGGGGGCCGGTATGGCTACACCTTC. It translates to CSVEGTGGRYGYTF. The chain combines TRBV29-1 with TRBJ1-2, with 11 bases lining up with TRBD1. From germline, CDR1 is SQVTM and CDR2 ANQGSEA. This CDR3 region has 14 residues. V shed 1 base and J 5 bases; nucleotides not matched to a gene: 3.

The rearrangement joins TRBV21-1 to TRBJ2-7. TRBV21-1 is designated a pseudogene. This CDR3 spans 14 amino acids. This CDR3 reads CASSKVVDYYEQYF. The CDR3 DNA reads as TGTGCCAGCAGCAAAGTTGTGGATTACTACGAGCAGTACTTC.

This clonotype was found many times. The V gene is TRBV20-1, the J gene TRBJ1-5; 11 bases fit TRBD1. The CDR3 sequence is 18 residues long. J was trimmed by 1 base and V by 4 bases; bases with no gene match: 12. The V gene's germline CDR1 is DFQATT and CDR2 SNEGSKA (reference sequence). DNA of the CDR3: TGCAGTGCTACAGGGGACAGGGGGAGCTTTTTGAGCAATCAGCCCCAGCATTTT. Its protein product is CSATGDRGSFLSNQPQHF.

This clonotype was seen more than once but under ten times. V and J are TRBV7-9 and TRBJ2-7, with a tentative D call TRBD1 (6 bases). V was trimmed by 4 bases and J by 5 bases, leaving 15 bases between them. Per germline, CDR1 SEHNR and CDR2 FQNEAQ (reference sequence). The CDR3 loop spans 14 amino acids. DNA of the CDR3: TGTGCCAGCAGCTCCAGAGCGGACAGAAACGAGCAGTACTTC. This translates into CASSSRADRNEQYF.

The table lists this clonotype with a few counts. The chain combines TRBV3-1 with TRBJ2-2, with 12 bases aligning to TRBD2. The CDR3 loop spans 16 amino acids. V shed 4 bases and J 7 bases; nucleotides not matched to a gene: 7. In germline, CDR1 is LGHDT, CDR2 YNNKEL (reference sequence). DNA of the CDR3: TGTGCCAGCAGCCGATCGACTAGCGGGAGATTCGGGGAGCTGTTTTTT. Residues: CASSRSTSGRFGELFF.

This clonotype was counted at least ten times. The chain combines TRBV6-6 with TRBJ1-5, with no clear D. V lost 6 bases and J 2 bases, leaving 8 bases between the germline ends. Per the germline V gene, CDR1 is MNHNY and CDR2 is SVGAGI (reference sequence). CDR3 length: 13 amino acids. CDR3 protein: CASRGGGNQPQHF. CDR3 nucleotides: TGTGCCAGCAGGGGCGGCGGCAATCAGCCCCAGCATTTT.

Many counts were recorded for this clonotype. The CDR3 sequence: CATSIHGRGDRETQYF. In nucleotides, the CDR3 is TGTGCCACCAGCATACATGGGAGGGGAGATCGAGAGACCCAGTACTTC. The rearrangement links TRBV15 to TRBJ2-5; 7 nucleotides align to TRBD2. CDR1 LNHNV and CDR2 YYDKDF come from the germline V gene (reference sequence). CDR3 length: 16 residues. The J segment lost 4 bases and the V segment lost 4 bases, leaving 12 bases of the junction unmatched.

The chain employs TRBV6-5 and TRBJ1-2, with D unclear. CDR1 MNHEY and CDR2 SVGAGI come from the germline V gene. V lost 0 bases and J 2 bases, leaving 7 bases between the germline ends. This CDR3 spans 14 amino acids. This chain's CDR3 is CASSYSVSNYGYTF. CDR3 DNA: TGTGCCAGCAGTTACTCCGTCAGCAACTATGGCTACACCTTC.

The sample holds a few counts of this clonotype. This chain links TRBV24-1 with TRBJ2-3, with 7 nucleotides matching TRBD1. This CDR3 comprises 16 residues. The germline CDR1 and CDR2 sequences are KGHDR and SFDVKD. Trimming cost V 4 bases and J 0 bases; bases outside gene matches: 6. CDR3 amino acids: CATSDPTGRSTDTQYF. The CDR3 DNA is TGTGCCACCAGTGACCCGACAGGGCGTAGCACAGATACGCAGTATTTT.

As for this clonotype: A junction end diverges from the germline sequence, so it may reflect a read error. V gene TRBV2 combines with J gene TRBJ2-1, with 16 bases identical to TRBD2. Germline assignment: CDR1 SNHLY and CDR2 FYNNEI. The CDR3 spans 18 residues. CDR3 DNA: TGTACCAGCAGTTTGGGGACTAGCGGGGGGGCCATTTACAATGAGCAGTTCTTC. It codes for CTSSLGTSGGAIYNEQFF.

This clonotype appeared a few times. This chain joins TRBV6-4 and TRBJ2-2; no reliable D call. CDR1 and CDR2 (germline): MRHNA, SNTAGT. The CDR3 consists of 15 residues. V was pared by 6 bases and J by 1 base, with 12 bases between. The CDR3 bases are TGTGCCAGCAGCCCTTTTTTGGGGAACACCGGGGAGCTGTTTTTT. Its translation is CASSPFLGNTGELFF.